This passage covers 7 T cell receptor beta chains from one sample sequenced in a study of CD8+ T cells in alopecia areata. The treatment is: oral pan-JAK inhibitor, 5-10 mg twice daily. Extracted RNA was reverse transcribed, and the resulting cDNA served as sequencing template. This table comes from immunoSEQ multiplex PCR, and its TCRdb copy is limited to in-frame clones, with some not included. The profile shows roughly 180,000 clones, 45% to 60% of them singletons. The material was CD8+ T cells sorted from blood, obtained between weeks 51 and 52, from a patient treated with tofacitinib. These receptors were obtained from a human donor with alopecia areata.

CDR3 nucleotide sequence: TGTGCCAGCAGCCTTCGGACACCTTCCACAGATACGCAGTATTTT. Protein product: CASSLRTPSTDTQYF. The gene calls are TRBV5-6 and TRBJ2-3; TRBD1 might be the D (5 bases). Germline V gene sequence: CDR1 SGHDT, CDR2 YYEEEE. CDR3 length equals 15 residues. Trimming shortened V by 4 bases and J by 2 bases, and 14 bases separated the two germline ends.

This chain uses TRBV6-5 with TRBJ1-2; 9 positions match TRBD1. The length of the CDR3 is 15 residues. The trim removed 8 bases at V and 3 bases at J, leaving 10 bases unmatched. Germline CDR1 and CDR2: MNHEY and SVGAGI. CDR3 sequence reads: CASRKQGAKDYGYTF. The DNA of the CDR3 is TGTGCCAGCCGCAAACAGGGGGCGAAGGACTATGGCTACACCTTC.

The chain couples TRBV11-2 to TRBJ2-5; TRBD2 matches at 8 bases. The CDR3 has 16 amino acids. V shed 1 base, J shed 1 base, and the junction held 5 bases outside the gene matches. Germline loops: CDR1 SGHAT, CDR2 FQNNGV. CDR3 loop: CASSLVGGGPQETQYF. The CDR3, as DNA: TGTGCCAGCAGCTTAGTAGGCGGGGGGCCCCAAGAGACCCAGTACTTC. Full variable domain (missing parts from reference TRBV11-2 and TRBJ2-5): EAGVAQSPRYKIIEKRQSVAFWCNPISGHATLYWYQQILGQGPKLLIQFQNNGVVDDSQLPKDRFSAERLKGVDSTLKIQPAKLEDSAVYLCASSLVGGGPQETQYFGPGTRLLVL.

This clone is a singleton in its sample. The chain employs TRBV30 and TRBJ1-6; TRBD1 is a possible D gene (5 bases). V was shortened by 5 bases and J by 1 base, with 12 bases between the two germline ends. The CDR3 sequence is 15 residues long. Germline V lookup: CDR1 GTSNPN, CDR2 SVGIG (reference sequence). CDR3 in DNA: TGTGCCTGGGGGGACTCGGGATCCTATAATTCACCCCTCCACTTT. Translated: CAWGDSGSYNSPLHF.

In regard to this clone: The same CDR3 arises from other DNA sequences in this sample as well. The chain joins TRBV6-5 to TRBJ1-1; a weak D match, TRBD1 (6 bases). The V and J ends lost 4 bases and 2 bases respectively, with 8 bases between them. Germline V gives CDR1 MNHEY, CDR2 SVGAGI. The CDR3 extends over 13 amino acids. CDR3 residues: CASSSTGNTEAFF. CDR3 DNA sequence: TGTGCCAGCAGTTCGACAGGCAACACTGAAGCTTTCTTT.

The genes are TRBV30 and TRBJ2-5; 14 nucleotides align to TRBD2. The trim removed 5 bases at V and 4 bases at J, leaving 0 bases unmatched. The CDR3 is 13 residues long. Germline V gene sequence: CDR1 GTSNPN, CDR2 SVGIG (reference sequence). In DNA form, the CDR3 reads TGTGCCTGGGGGACTAGCGGGGGAGAGACCCAGTACTTC. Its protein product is CAWGTSGGETQYF.

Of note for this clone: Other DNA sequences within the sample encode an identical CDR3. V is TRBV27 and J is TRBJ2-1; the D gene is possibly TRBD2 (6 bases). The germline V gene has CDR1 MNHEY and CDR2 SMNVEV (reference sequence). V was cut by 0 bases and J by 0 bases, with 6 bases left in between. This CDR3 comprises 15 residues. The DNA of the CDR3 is TGTGCCAGCAGTTTATCGGGGGGCTCCTACAATGAGCAGTTCTTC. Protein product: CASSLSGGSYNEQFF.